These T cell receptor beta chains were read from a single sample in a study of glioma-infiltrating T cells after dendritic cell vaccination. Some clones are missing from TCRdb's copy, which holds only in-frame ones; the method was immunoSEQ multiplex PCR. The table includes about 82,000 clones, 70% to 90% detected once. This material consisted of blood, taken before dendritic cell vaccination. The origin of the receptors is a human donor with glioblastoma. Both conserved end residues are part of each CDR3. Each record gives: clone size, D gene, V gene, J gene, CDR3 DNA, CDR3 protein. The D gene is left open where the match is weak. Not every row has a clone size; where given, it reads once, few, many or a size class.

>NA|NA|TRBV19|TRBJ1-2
TGTGCCAGTAGTGAGAAGAGAACAGGCAGGGACTATGGCTACACCTTC
CASSEKRTGRDYGYTF
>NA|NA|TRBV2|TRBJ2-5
TGTGCCAGCAGTGATAGGAGGGGCGCAGGAGAGACCCAGTACTTC
CASSDRRGAGETQYF
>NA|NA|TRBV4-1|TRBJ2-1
TGCGCCAGCAGCCAAGATATGTCCCCTCGGGAGCAGTTCTTC
CASSQDMSPREQFF
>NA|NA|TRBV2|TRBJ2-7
TGTGCCAGCAGTGAAGGACAGGCGGTATCCTACGAGCAGTACTTC
CASSEGQAVSYEQYF
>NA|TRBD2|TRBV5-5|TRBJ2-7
TGTGCCAGCACCGAGCGGGGGACACCCTCCTACGAGCAGTACTTC
CASTERGTPSYEQYF
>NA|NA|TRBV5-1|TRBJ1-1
TGCGCCAGCAGCTTGGGGGCGAATAGCGGGGAAGCTTTCTTT
CASSLGANSGEAFF
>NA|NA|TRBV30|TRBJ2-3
TGTGCCTGGAGTGAGGGATGGGAGGCTACCACAGATACGCAGTATTTT
CAWSEGWEATTDTQYF
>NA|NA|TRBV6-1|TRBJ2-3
TGTGCCAGCAGTGAACAACCCGGGACTTTCACAGATACGCAGTATTTT
CASSEQPGTFTDTQYF
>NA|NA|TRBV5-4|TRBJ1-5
TGTGCCAGCAGCTTGTTCGGGGTCAATCAGCCCCAGCATTTT
CASSLFGVNQPQHF
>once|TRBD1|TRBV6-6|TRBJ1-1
TGTGCCAGCAGCAGGGGGTGGGACACTGAAGCTTTCTTT
CASSRGWDTEAFF
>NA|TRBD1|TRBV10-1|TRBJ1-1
TGCGCCAGCAGTGAACAGCCGGGACAGAAGAACACTGAAGCTTTCTTT
CASSEQPGQKNTEAFF
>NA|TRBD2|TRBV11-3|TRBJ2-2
TGTGCCAGCAGCTTTGCGGGGGGCGGGGAGCTGTTTTTT
CASSFAGGGELFF
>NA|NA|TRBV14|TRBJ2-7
TGTGCCAGCAGTCAGGGGGGTAGCGGTCTCTACGAGCAGTACTTC
CASSQGGSGLYEQYF
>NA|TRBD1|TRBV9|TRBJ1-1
TGTGCCAGCAGCGTTGGGAGGACAGGGGGCGCCAGGGCTTTCTTT
CASSVGRTGGARAFF
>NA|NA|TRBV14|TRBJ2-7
TGTGCCAGCAGCCAAGATAATGTTCGTATGTGGACTACCACCTCCTACGAGCAGTACTTC
CASSQDNVRMWTTTSYEQYF
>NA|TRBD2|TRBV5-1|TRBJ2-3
TGCGCCAGCAGCTCCCTGGGCGGGAGGGCCCTCCGGACAGATACGCAGTATTTT
CASSSLGGRALRTDTQYF
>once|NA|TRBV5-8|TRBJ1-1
TGTGCCAGCAGCCTCCGGGTCGCACATGCTTTCTTT
CASSLRVAHAFF
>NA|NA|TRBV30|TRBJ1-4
TGTGCCTGGAGCCGATTAGTCCTTAATGAAAAACTGTTTTTT
CAWSRLVLNEKLFF
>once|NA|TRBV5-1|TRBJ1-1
TGCGCCAGCAGCTTGGAGACAGACATGAACACTGAAGCTTTCTTT
CASSLETDMNTEAFF
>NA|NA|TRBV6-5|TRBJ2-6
TGTGCCAGCTCACTTCGGGGTTCGGGGGCCAACGTCCTGACTTTC
CASSLRGSGANVLTF
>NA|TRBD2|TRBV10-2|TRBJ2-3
TGCGCCAGCAGTGCTCGACTAGCGGGAACAGATACGCAGTATTTT
CASSARLAGTDTQYF
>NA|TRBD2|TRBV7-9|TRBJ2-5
TGTGCCAGCAGCCCATGGACTAGCGGGCCTCAAGAGACCCAGTACTTC
CASSPWTSGPQETQYF
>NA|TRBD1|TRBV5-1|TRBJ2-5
TGCGCCAGCAGCTTGGGAATAGGACAGGGGGAGACCCAGTACTTC
CASSLGIGQGETQYF
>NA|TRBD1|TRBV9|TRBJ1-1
TGTGCCAGCAGCGCGGGACAGGTGAACAGTGAAGCTTTCTTT
CASSAGQVNSEAFF
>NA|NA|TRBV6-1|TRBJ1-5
TGTGCCAGCAGTGAACCGAAGTGGACATCTAAGGAGCCCCAGCATTTT
CASSEPKWTSKEPQHF
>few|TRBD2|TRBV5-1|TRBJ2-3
TGCGCCAGCAGCTTCCGTAGCGGGGCTGGGATGGATACGCAGTATTTT
CASSFRSGAGMDTQYF
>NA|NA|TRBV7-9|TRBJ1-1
TGTGCCAGCAGCTTAAGTCGACAGACGGAAGCTTTCTTT
CASSLSRQTEAFF
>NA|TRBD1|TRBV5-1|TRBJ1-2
TGCGCCAGCAGCTTGGGGGACAGGGGATGGTATGGCTACACCTTC
CASSLGDRGWYGYTF
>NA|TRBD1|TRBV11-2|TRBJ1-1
TGTGCCAGCAGCTTAGAGCGATGGGGACAGGGTGCAGCTTTCTTT
CASSLERWGQGAAFF
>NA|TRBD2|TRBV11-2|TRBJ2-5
TGTGCCAGCAGCTTAAACCTAGCGGAAGAGACCCAGTACTTC
CASSLNLAEETQYF
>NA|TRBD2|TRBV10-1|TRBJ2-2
TGCGCCAGCAGTGAGGGGAGGGAATTCGGCGGGGAGCTGTTTTTT
CASSEGREFGGELFF
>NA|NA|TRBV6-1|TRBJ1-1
TGTGCCAGCAGTGAAACAGGCCCAACTGAAGCTTTCTTT
CASSETGPTEAFF
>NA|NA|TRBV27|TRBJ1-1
TGTGCCAGCAGTCCGTACAGGGCACCCAGCACCACTGAAGCTTTCTTT
CASSPYRAPSTTEAFF
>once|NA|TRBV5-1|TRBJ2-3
TGCGCCAGCAGCCCAACTAGCACAGATACGCAGTATTTT
CASSPTSTDTQYF
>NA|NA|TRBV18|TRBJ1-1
TGTGCCAGCTCACCTGGCCGGAACACTGAAGCTTTCTTT
CASSPGRNTEAFF
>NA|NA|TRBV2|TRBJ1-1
TGTGCCAGCAGTGTACCTGGGGGCAGCGAAAACACTGAAGCTTTCTTT
CASSVPGGSENTEAFF
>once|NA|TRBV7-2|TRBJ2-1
TGTGCCAGCAGCTTAAGGGGCCTCTCCTACAATGAGCAGTTCTTC
CASSLRGLSYNEQFF